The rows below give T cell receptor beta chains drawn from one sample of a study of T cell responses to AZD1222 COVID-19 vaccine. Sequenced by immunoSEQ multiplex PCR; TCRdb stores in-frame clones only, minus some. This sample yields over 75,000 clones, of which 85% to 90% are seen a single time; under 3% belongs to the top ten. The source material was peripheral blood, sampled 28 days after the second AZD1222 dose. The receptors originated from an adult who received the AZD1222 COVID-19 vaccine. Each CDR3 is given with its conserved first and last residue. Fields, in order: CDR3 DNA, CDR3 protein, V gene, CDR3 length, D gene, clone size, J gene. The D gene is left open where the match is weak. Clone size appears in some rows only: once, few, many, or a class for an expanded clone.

CDR3nt: TGTGCCTGGAGTGTACTACGGAGCAATCAGCCCCAGCATTTT
CDR3aa: CAWSVLRSNQPQHF
v_gene: TRBV30
len: 14
d_gene: -
abundance: -
j_gene: TRBJ1-5

CDR3nt: TGCGCCAGCAGTGAGGTAGGACAGGGGGGGAATGAGCAGTTCTTC
CDR3aa: CASSEVGQGGNEQFF
v_gene: TRBV10-1
len: 15
d_gene: TRBD1
abundance: -
j_gene: TRBJ2-1

CDR3nt: TGCGCCAGCAGCTTGGGAGACTGGGAAGGAAACACCATATATTTT
CDR3aa: CASSLGDWEGNTIYF
v_gene: TRBV5-1
len: 15
d_gene: -
abundance: -
j_gene: TRBJ1-3

CDR3nt: TGCGCCAGCAGTAGGGACGGAGCCTACGAGCAGTACTTC
CDR3aa: CASSRDGAYEQYF
v_gene: TRBV5-1
len: 13
d_gene: -
abundance: -
j_gene: TRBJ2-7

CDR3nt: TGTGCCAGCAGTTATCCCGGGACTGGTTTCGATGAGCAGTTCTTC
CDR3aa: CASSYPGTGFDEQFF
v_gene: TRBV27
len: 15
d_gene: -
abundance: -
j_gene: TRBJ2-1

CDR3nt: TGTGCCAGCAGTTACTCGATCCCGGCTGACTACGAGCAGTACTTC
CDR3aa: CASSYSIPADYEQYF
v_gene: TRBV6-5
len: 15
d_gene: -
abundance: -
j_gene: TRBJ2-7

CDR3nt: TGTGCCAGCAGTTTAGCAACAGGGAAAACTGAAGCTTTCTTT
CDR3aa: CASSLATGKTEAFF
v_gene: TRBV28
len: 14
d_gene: -
abundance: -
j_gene: TRBJ1-1

CDR3nt: TGTGCCTGGAGTGTCGCGGTTGGCTACACCTTC
CDR3aa: CAWSVAVGYTF
v_gene: TRBV30
len: 11
d_gene: -
abundance: -
j_gene: TRBJ1-2

CDR3nt: TGTGCCAGCTCCCAAATGGGGGGAAAAGGCGAGCAGTACTTC
CDR3aa: CASSQMGGKGEQYF
v_gene: TRBV18
len: 14
d_gene: -
abundance: -
j_gene: TRBJ2-7

CDR3nt: TGTGCCAGTAGAGCAACTAGCGGGGGGGCGAGGGAGCAGTACTTC
CDR3aa: CASRATSGGAREQYF
v_gene: TRBV19
len: 15
d_gene: TRBD2
abundance: -
j_gene: TRBJ2-7

CDR3nt: TGTGCCAGCAGCCAAGGGGGGGGGAACACTGAAGCTTTCTTT
CDR3aa: CASSQGGGNTEAFF
v_gene: TRBV3-1/TRBV3-2
len: 14
d_gene: -
abundance: -
j_gene: TRBJ1-1

CDR3nt: TGCGCCAGCAGCCAAGTCTACGGACAGGGGGCAAGAGGCTACACCTTC
CDR3aa: CASSQVYGQGARGYTF
v_gene: TRBV4-3
len: 16
d_gene: TRBD1
abundance: few
j_gene: TRBJ1-2

CDR3nt: TGTGCCTGGAGTAGGAGCTCCTACGAGCAGTACTTC
CDR3aa: CAWSRSSYEQYF
v_gene: TRBV30
len: 12
d_gene: -
abundance: -
j_gene: TRBJ2-7

CDR3nt: TGCGCCAGCAGCTTGGACCCCAGGGACAGCAACGGCAATCAGCCCCAGCATTTT
CDR3aa: CASSLDPRDSNGNQPQHF
v_gene: TRBV5-1
len: 18
d_gene: TRBD1
abundance: -
j_gene: TRBJ1-5

CDR3nt: TGCAGCTACTCTCCAAGGGGGAACACTGAAGCTTTCTTT
CDR3aa: CSYSPRGNTEAFF
v_gene: TRBV29-1
len: 13
d_gene: -
abundance: once
j_gene: TRBJ1-1

CDR3nt: TGTGCCAGCAGAGAGACAGGACCTAACTATGGCTACACCTTC
CDR3aa: CASRETGPNYGYTF
v_gene: TRBV5-6
len: 14
d_gene: -
abundance: once
j_gene: TRBJ1-2

CDR3nt: TGTGCCAGCAGCTTGGGACAGGGTGAAAAACTGTTTTTT
CDR3aa: CASSLGQGEKLFF
v_gene: TRBV7-3
len: 13
d_gene: TRBD1
abundance: -
j_gene: TRBJ1-4

CDR3nt: TGTGCCAGCTCACCGACAGGGGGCCGGACTGAAGCTTTCTTT
CDR3aa: CASSPTGGRTEAFF
v_gene: TRBV18
len: 14
d_gene: TRBD1
abundance: -
j_gene: TRBJ1-1

CDR3nt: TGTGCCAGCAGTGAGGTGGCCAGATCCGGTGAGCAGTTCTTC
CDR3aa: CASSEVARSGEQFF
v_gene: TRBV6-4
len: 14
d_gene: -
abundance: -
j_gene: TRBJ2-1

CDR3nt: TGTGCCAGCAGTTTATCGGAAGAGTGGGGGCGAAACACCGGGGAGCTGTTTTTT
CDR3aa: CASSLSEEWGRNTGELFF
v_gene: TRBV27
len: 18
d_gene: -
abundance: -
j_gene: TRBJ2-2

CDR3nt: TGTGCCAGCAGTTCCGGCAGCGGGGGGGCCTACAATGAGCAGTTCTTC
CDR3aa: CASSSGSGGAYNEQFF
v_gene: TRBV7-2
len: 16
d_gene: TRBD2
abundance: -
j_gene: TRBJ2-1

CDR3nt: TGTGCCACCAGTGACCAGACATCTAACTATGGCTACACCTTC
CDR3aa: CATSDQTSNYGYTF
v_gene: TRBV24-1
len: 14
d_gene: -
abundance: -
j_gene: TRBJ1-2

CDR3nt: TGTGCCAGCACGCCTGGGGTTGGGCAGCCCCAGCATTTT
CDR3aa: CASTPGVGQPQHF
v_gene: TRBV6-5
len: 13
d_gene: -
abundance: -
j_gene: TRBJ1-5

CDR3nt: TGTGCCAGCTACGCTACAGGATCCTATGGCTACACCTTC
CDR3aa: CASYATGSYGYTF
v_gene: TRBV25-1
len: 13
d_gene: -
abundance: -
j_gene: TRBJ1-2

CDR3nt: TGTGCCAGTAGTAGCGACAGGGTTAACTATGGCTACACCTTC
CDR3aa: CASSSDRVNYGYTF
v_gene: TRBV19
len: 14
d_gene: TRBD1
abundance: -
j_gene: TRBJ1-2

CDR3nt: TGTGCCAGCAGTCTAGGGGACAGCTACACTGAAGCTTTCTTT
CDR3aa: CASSLGDSYTEAFF
v_gene: TRBV7-6
len: 14
d_gene: TRBD1
abundance: -
j_gene: TRBJ1-1

CDR3nt: TGCAGCGTTGATCGGGGGGATAATTTCTATGGCTACACCTTC
CDR3aa: CSVDRGDNFYGYTF
v_gene: TRBV29-1
len: 14
d_gene: -
abundance: -
j_gene: TRBJ1-2

CDR3nt: TGTGCCAGCAGTTCTCCCGGACTCCCCCCGGGCTACACCTTC
CDR3aa: CASSSPGLPPGYTF
v_gene: TRBV6-5
len: 14
d_gene: -
abundance: -
j_gene: TRBJ1-2

CDR3nt: TGTGCCAGCAGCTCCGGGACGTTCTCCTACGAGCAGTACTTC
CDR3aa: CASSSGTFSYEQYF
v_gene: TRBV7-2
len: 14
d_gene: -
abundance: -
j_gene: TRBJ2-7

CDR3nt: TGTGCCAGCGGTCGCGGAAACACAGATACGCAGTATTTT
CDR3aa: CASGRGNTDTQYF
v_gene: TRBV9
len: 13
d_gene: -
abundance: -
j_gene: TRBJ2-3

CDR3nt: TGTGCCAGCAAGCGGAACGCGGACCTCAATCAGCCCCAGCATTTT
CDR3aa: CASKRNADLNQPQHF
v_gene: TRBV27
len: 15
d_gene: -
abundance: -
j_gene: TRBJ1-5